A single T cell receptor (beta chain) is shown here with its context. The sample belongs to a study of OX40 agonist ivuxolimab in advanced cancers. Germline V gene lookup returns CDR1 SGHVS and CDR2 FQNEAQ. Trimming removed 5 bases from V and 3 bases from J; junction bases left unmatched: 4. The CDR3 sequence is 15 residues long. The study sampled blood at baseline, cycle 4 day 1, and cycle 7 day 1. The data were produced by immunoSEQ multiplex PCR, yet TCRdb's version contains in-frame clones alone and is incomplete. This table has roughly 61,000 clones, 80% to 95% appearing once. J is TRBJ2-1 and V is TRBV7-8; 10 nucleotides match TRBD2. The TCR comes from an adult with an advanced solid tumor such as melanoma, head and neck, liver or kidney cancer. The sequenced sample was CD4+ or CD8+ T cells sorted from blood, obtained in a trial of the OX40 agonist ivuxolimab. CDR3 DNA sequence: TGTGCCAGCAGCCTAAGCGGGGGGGTCTACAATGAGCAGTTCTTC. Translation gives CASSLSGGVYNEQFF.